A single sample gave rise to the 8 T cell receptor beta chains below, sequenced in a study of cytomegalovirus exposure and HLA in healthy donors. With 60 Vbeta and 13 Jbeta primers, the PCR was carried out. The data were produced by immunoSEQ multiplex PCR, yet TCRdb's version contains in-frame clones alone and is incomplete. This table has over 65,000 clones, 70% to 85% appearing once. Sequenced input: PBMCs. All receptors come from a man between 60 and 75 years old in good health and CMV-seropositive.

The chain couples TRBV4-1 to TRBJ2-5; 10 nucleotides align to TRBD2. The CDR3 is 16 amino acids. The germline CDR1 and CDR2 sequences are MGHRA and YSYEKL. With 2 bases clipped from V and 3 bases from J, the junction kept 6 bases outside the gene matches. The CDR3 coding sequence is TGCGCCAGCAGCCAAACCCACGGGACTAGCGAAGAGACCCAGTACTTC. Amino acid sequence: CASSQTHGTSEETQYF.

V usage is TRBV4-1 and J usage is TRBJ1-1, with D possibly being TRBD1 (6 bases). V was trimmed by 0 bases and J by 5 bases, leaving 13 bases between them. Germline CDR1 reads MGHRA; CDR2 reads YSYEKL. The CDR3 sequence is 15 residues long. The CDR3, as DNA: TGCGCCAGCAGCCAAGATTCGGGACAACGGACTGAAGCTTTCTTT. It is translated as CASSQDSGQRTEAFF.

The chain recombines TRBV2 with TRBJ1-2, with no clear D. The V end was cut by 8 bases, the J end by 5 bases, with 12 bases between. The CDR3 extends over 12 amino acids. Germline V gives CDR1 SNHLY, CDR2 FYNNEI. The CDR3 region has the DNA TGTGCCAGCCGAATAGCGGTTTATGGCTACACCTTC. The encoded protein is CASRIAVYGYTF. The full variable domain, in which reference TRBV2 and TRBJ1-2 provide the parts outside the CDR3, is EPEVTQTPSHQVTQMGQEVILRCVPISNHLYFYWYRQILGQKVEFLVSFYNNEISEKSEIFDDQFSVERPDGSNFTLKIRSTKLEDSAMYFCASRIAVYGYTFGSGTRLTVV.

The J gene is TRBJ2-5, the V gene TRBV10-1; a possible D gene is TRBD1 (5 bases). CDR3 length: 15 amino acids. V gave up 6 bases and J gave up 6 bases, with 20 bases separating them. Germline lookup yields CDR1 WNHNN and CDR2 SYGVQD (reference sequence). CDR3 nucleotide sequence: TGCGCCAGCAGCCCTGAGGCAGGGATGGGAAAGACCCAGTACTTC. It is translated as CASSPEAGMGKTQYF.

The chain has TRBV5-5 and TRBJ2-2, with 15 nucleotides matching TRBD2. The CDR3 length is 20 residues. V shed 6 bases, J shed 6 bases, and the junction held 18 bases outside the gene matches. Germline V lookup: CDR1 SGHKS, CDR2 YYEKEE (reference sequence). The CDR3 DNA sequence: TGTGCCAGCACGAAGCAACCGGGACTAGCGGGGGGCCCGGCGGCCGGGGAGCTGTTTTTT. Protein sequence: CASTKQPGLAGGPAAGELFF.

V gene TRBV19 combines with J gene TRBJ2-2; D may be TRBD1 (6 bases). The CDR3 is 18 residues long. Germline V CDR1 and CDR2: LNHDA, SQIVND (reference sequence). Trimming pared 4 bases from V and 4 bases from J, leaving 22 bases between. The CDR3: CASSTPLRWETGTGELFF. The CDR3 bases are TGTGCCAGTAGTACACCTCTTCGGTGGGAGACAGGCACCGGGGAGCTGTTTTTT.

The chain links TRBV11-3 to TRBJ2-7; D is undetermined. Germline CDR1 is SGHNT and CDR2 is YENEEA. Deletions cut 6 bases from V and 3 bases from J, with 15 bases between. This CDR3 contains 14 residues. The CDR3 region is CASRQTDTNYEQYF. CDR3 in DNA: TGTGCCAGCAGACAAACAGACACGAACTACGAGCAGTACTTC.

This sequence joins TRBV27 and TRBJ1-1; TRBD1 matches 11 bases. Germline trimming cut 5 bases from V and 10 bases from J; bases unmatched to any gene: 9. CDR3 length: 14 residues. Germline V CDR1 and CDR2: MNHEY, SMNVEV (reference sequence). The CDR3 region is CASSPGTGGMGAFF. The CDR3 DNA reads as TGTGCCAGCAGTCCTGGGACAGGGGGTATGGGAGCTTTCTTT.